This entry lists 9 T cell receptor beta chains sequenced from one sample in a study of T cells in Graves' hyperthyroidism and ophthalmopathy. Amplification of TCR beta CDR3 regions used RNA as the template. HTBI primers drove first-round RT-PCR of the TCR CDR3. TCRdb recomputed calls from the multiplex PCR reads with MiXCR, one row per CDR3 protein. The table has roughly 500,000 distinct CDR3 sequences, about 20% seen once; the top ten hold roughly 49%. Sequencing input: blood. These TCRs come from a woman in her 70s with Graves' ophthalmopathy.

The gene calls are TRBV2 and TRBJ2-3; TRBD2 might be the D (6 bases). The CDR3 is 14 residues long. Trimming removed 4 bases at V and 1 base at J, with 9 bases between. In germline, CDR1 is SNHLY, CDR2 FYNNEI. In nucleotides, the CDR3 is TGTGCCAGCAGTGGGCGGGATGGCACAGATACGCAGTATTTT. Translating gives CASSGRDGTDTQYF. The variable domain in full, with the rest retrieved from reference TRBV2 and TRBJ2-3, is EPEVTQTPSHQVTQMGQEVILRCVPISNHLYFYWYRQILGQKVEFLVSFYNNEISEKSEIFDDQFSVERPDGSNFTLKIRSTKLEDSAMYFCASSGRDGTDTQYFGPGTRLTVL.

This clonotype was observed at least ten times. The chain recombines TRBV12-3 or TRBV12-4 with TRBJ1-2, with a weak D call TRBD1 (5 bases). V was clipped by 5 bases and J by 5 bases, with 15 bases between them. The CDR3 runs to 14 residues. CDR3 protein: CASSTRDGGYGYTF. The DNA of the CDR3 is TGTGCCAGCAGTACGCGGGACGGGGGGTATGGCTACACCTTC.

This clonotype was seen repeatedly, ten times or more. This sequence joins TRBV28 and TRBJ2-7; 8 nucleotides agree with TRBD1. This CDR3 region has 15 residues. From germline, CDR1 is MDHEN and CDR2 SYDVKM. The trim removed 4 bases at V and 2 bases at J, leaving 7 bases unmatched. This chain's CDR3 is CASSSMDREAYEQYF. The CDR3, as DNA: TGTGCCAGCAGTTCGATGGACAGGGAGGCCTACGAGCAGTACTTC.

This clonotype was seen a handful of times. The rearrangement links TRBV5-1 to TRBJ2-5, with 14 bases that match TRBD2. The J segment lost 7 bases and the V segment lost 3 bases, leaving 5 bases of the junction unmatched. Germline assignment: CDR1 SGHRS and CDR2 YFSETQ. This CDR3 contains 15 residues. For the CDR3, the DNA is TGCGCCAGCAGCTCGACTAGCGGGAGGGATCGGACCCAGTACTTC. Its protein is CASSSTSGRDRTQYF.

The V and J genes are TRBV5-1 and TRBJ2-5; weak D call: TRBD1 (5 bases). The length of the CDR3 is 14 residues. Trimming removed 3 bases from V and 5 bases from J, with 14 bases in between. CDR1 is SGHRS, CDR2 YFSETQ, per germline. The CDR3 sequence: CASSSTAGRETQYF. In nucleotides, the CDR3 is TGCGCCAGCAGCTCGACAGCCGGTAGGGAGACCCAGTACTTC.

This clonotype was found many times. J is TRBJ2-1 and V is TRBV2; D gene unclear. Per the germline V gene, CDR1 is SNHLY and CDR2 is FYNNEI. Trimming shortened V by 7 bases and J by 8 bases, and 9 bases separated the two germline ends. This CDR3 comprises 11 residues. The DNA of the CDR3 is TGTGCCAGCACCTGGTCCTATGAGCAGTTCTTC. Its protein is CASTWSYEQFF.

V usage is TRBV9 and J usage is TRBJ2-1, with TRBD2 as a possible D gene (6 bases). V was clipped by 3 bases and J by 8 bases, with 12 bases between them. CDR3 size: 13 residues. Germline CDR1 and CDR2: SGDLS and YYNGEE. In DNA form, the CDR3 reads TGTGCCAGCAGCGCCGGCCCGGGAGATGAGCAGTTCTTC. The encoded protein is CASSAGPGDEQFF.

V and J are TRBV20-1 and TRBJ2-1; 8 nucleotides line up with TRBD2. The length of the CDR3 is 14 residues. The trim removed 6 bases at V and 6 bases at J, leaving 10 bases unmatched. CDR1 is DFQATT, CDR2 SNEGSKA, per germline (reference sequence). CDR3 bases: TGCAGTGCGAGAAAGCGGGAGTTCGCCAATGAGCAGTTCTTC. Translating gives CSARKREFANEQFF.

The chain is built from TRBV20-1 and TRBJ2-7, with D tentatively TRBD1 (6 bases). V was clipped by 1 base and J by 4 bases, with 11 bases between them. Germline CDR1 is DFQATT and CDR2 is SNEGSKA (reference sequence). The CDR3 runs 13 residues. CDR3 residues: CSARVQGKYEQYF. The CDR3 bases are TGCAGTGCTAGAGTTCAGGGGAAGTACGAGCAGTACTTC.